Reported below is one T cell receptor (beta chain). Its binding antigen is unknown. Qualities for individual bases were not recorded, and no much larger clone is one base off. The sample comes from a study of T cells in narcolepsy (dated by TCRdb to about 2018). Looking at the study overall: Patients with narcolepsy type 1 or type 2 (NT1, NT2) and healthy control donors were enrolled in the study. To look for autoreactive T cells in narcolepsy patients that target self-antigens of hypocretin neurons (hypocretin, TRIB2), the study used TCR Vbeta sequencing to follow clonotypes in blood and CSF.

The protocol used for the library was the immunoSEQ multiplex PCR assay. The immuneACCESS repertoire file appears here via TCRdb, limited to in-frame rearrangements. These files lack a portion of the clones; in checked studies, under half of the deficit traces to unresolved V genes, and the cause of the others is not known. Present in this sample are under 30,000 clones, more than 75% of which were seen just once. About 3.4% of the sample goes to the ten largest clones. The full study reports these points: According to the report, autoreactive clonotypes were detected serially in the blood of the same patients and of different patients, but not in healthy controls. Numbers of sequenced blood memory CD4+ clonotypes were comparable, with averages of some 40,000 in patients and approximately 33,000 in controls. Certain blood memory CD4+ repertoires from patients and controls had no sequences that matched autoreactive T cell clones. In plots comparing CSF and blood CD4+ T cell clonotypes from the same patient, HCRT-specific and TRIB2-specific autoreactive clonotypes were highlighted.

The germline V gene yields SGHVS for CDR1 and FQNEAQ for CDR2. Germline trimming amounts to 5 bases on V and 3 bases on J, with 22 as the count of junction bases outside the gene matches. The CDR3 numbers 19 residues from cysteine through phenylalanine. Only the CDR3 DNA is retained, 57 bases long and in frame from the first base. Memory CD4+ T cells were sorted ex vivo from peripheral blood of narcolepsy patients and healthy controls for TCR Vbeta sequencing. The material sequenced was CD45RA- memory CD4+ T cells from PBMCs. Sample cell subset or site, as interpreted from the label and publication: memory T cells sorted ex vivo from peripheral blood. This sequence was found in a human donor with narcolepsy. The rearranged chain carries TRBV7-8 and TRBJ2-7, and TRBD2 aligns with 7 junction nucleotides. The CDR3 region has the sequence CASSPRTSRATGRGYEQYF. The DNA sequence is given as TGTGCCAGCAGCCCCAGGACTAGTCGGGCTACGGGTCGGGGCTACGAGCAGTACTTC.